This TCR beta chain was recovered during a study of human T cells and chemical hapten exposure (dated by TCRdb to 2020 to 2022). About the study as a whole: For sensitization, 2% DPC in acetone was applied to a 2 cm by 2 cm area of upper inner arm skin. Patients additionally received weekly therapeutic DPC doses to the scalp throughout the approximately 24-week study period. Patch tests used Finn chambers with 0.01% DPC on the upper back, scored after 6 days by International Contact Dermatitis Research Group standards. Alopecia areata with under or over 50% scalp involvement, alopecia totalis and alopecia universalis were represented in the patient cohort, which was mostly female. Libraries were combined into a pool for sequencing, and differences in TCR yield between samples came mainly from small differences in library volumes within the pool. In alopecia patients, the study followed how the peripheral blood TCR repertoire changed in vivo over primary and secondary sensitization to diphenylcyclopropenone (DPC), a hapten. Blood samples were taken from patients before sensitization (week 0) and then at 2, 6 and about 24 weeks after DPC sensitization. Blood for TCR sequencing was provided by twenty-nine alopecia patients at one to four time points (pre-sensitization, 2, 6 and 24 weeks). What the research found in general, with its limitations: Alopecia, a presumed autoimmune disease, was present in all patients, so the immune response of the patients might differ from that of healthy individuals. Patch test score was positively correlated with the number of PT1 expanded TCRs, with significance at thresholds 8, 16 and 32 but not at 4. The number of TCRs above 1 in 1000 frequency did not change with DPC sensitization; there was no evidence of global repertoire structure alterations. Repeated subsampling changed both the strength of the expansion versus patch-test correlation and the threshold at which that correlation became significant. Expanded TCRs formed significantly more large CDR3 similarity clusters than pre-sensitization or healthy control sets, consistent with antigen-driven responses.

V was cut back by 8 bases and J by 4 bases, leaving a gap of 16 bases between them. From a lookup of the germline V gene (reference sequence), CDR1 and CDR2 are LGHDT and YNNKEL. The CDR3 numbers 14 residues from cysteine through phenylalanine. The sequence is cut down to CDR3 DNA, 42 bases in frame from base 1. Interpreted using the paper, the time point label stands for: patch test 1, 2 weeks after DPC sensitization. The treatment or condition label corresponds to: therapeutic diphenylcyclopropenone sensitization with weekly scalp DPC. Blood at each patch-test visit was drawn before the patch test was applied. Eligible patients were aged 18 to 70, diagnosed with alopecia, deemed suitable for DPC therapy, and excluded if pregnant. Total RNA was extracted from unfractionated whole blood collected in Tempus Blood RNA tubes. The library was obtained by RACE. Instrument on record: NextSeq 500. During library preparation, unique molecular identifiers were attached to individual cDNA molecules so that TCRs could be counted quantitatively and reproducibly. For every blood RNA sample, sequencing covered both the TCR alpha and TCR beta chains. Per the original workflow: Samples had a median of approximately 96,000 TCRs, with a range from about 23,224 to 700,000. The Decombinator software suite was used to annotate the V, J and CDR3 of the TCR reads. Every sample was subsampled to the same number of TCRs (28,000) for the PS versus PT1 abundance plots. Expanded TCRs were defined as absent before sensitization and observed at least eight times at the 2-week time point. TCRdb itself trimmed the public reads at Q25 with fastp, ran MiXCR and retained productive beta chains. Every entry covers one CDR3 protein and lists the most common genes and DNA from its rows. These V and J calls are TCRdb output, not the study's own analysis. The sample contains under 450,000 distinct CDR3 sequences, around 5% of them found a single time. Together, the top ten hold around 2.3% of the sample.

Regarding this clonotype: Its target antigen remains unknown. The input lacks base qualities; no much larger clone sits a single base away.

Recombination connected TRBV3-1 to TRBJ2-3, with TRBD1 tentatively as D gene (6 bases match). This sequence originates from a woman aged 50 to 60 with alopecia areata. Some clones in this sample may be carry-over from other donors' samples. The sample was whole blood, taken in connection with sensitization to the hapten diphenylcyclopropenone (DPC). The CDR3: CASRGHRNPDTQYF. The base sequence is TGTGCCAGCCGGGGACACAGAAACCCAGATACGCAGTATTTT.